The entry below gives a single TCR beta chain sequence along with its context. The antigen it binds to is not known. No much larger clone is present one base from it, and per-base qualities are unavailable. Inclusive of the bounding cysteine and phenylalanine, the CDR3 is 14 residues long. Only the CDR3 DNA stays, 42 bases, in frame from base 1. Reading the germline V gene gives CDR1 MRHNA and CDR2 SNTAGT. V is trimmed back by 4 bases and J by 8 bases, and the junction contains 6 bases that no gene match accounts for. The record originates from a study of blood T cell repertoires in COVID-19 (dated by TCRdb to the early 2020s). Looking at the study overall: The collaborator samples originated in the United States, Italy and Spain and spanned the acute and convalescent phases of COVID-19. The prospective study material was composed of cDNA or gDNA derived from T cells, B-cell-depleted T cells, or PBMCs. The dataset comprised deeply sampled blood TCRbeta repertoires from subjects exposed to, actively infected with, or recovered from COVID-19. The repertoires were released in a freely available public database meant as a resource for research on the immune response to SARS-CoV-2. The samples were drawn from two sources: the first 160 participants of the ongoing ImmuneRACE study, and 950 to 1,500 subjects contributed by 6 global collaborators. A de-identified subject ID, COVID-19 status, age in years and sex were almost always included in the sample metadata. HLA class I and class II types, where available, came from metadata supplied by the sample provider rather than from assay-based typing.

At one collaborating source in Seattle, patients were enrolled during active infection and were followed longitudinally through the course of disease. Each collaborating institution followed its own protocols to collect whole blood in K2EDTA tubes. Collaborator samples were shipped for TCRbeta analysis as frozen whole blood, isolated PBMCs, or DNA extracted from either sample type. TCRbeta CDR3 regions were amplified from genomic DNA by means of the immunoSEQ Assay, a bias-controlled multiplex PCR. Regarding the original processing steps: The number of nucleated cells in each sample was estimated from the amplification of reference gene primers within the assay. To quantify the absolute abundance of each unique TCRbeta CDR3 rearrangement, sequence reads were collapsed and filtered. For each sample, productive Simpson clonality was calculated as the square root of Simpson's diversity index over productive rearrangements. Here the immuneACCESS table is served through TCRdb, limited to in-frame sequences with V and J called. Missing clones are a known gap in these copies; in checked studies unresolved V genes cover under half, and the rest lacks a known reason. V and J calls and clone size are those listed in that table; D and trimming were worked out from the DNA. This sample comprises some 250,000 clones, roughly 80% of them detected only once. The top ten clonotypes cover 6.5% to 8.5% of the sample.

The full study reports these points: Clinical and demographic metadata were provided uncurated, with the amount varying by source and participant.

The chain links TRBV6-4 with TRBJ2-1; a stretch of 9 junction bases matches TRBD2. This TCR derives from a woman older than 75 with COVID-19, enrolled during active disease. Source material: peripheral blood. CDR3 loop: CASSVSGGFDEQFF. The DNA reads TGTGCCAGCAGTGTAAGCGGGGGGTTCGATGAGCAGTTCTTC.